What follows are 28 T cell receptor beta chains derived from one specimen sequenced in a study of T cell responses to AZD1222 COVID-19 vaccine. Sequencing was performed with immunoSEQ multiplex PCR; in TCRdb, only in-frame clones are kept and a portion is missing. Of about 120,000 clones in the sample, about 93% were seen once. This sample comprised peripheral blood, obtained 28 days after the second AZD1222 dose. Receptors were obtained from an adult who received the AZD1222 COVID-19 vaccine.

The J gene is TRBJ2-1, the V gene TRBV27; D is perhaps TRBD1 (5 bases). This CDR3 comprises 17 residues. From germline, CDR1 is MNHEY and CDR2 SMNVEV (reference sequence). The germline V and J ends were trimmed by 6 bases and 4 bases, with 22 bases remaining between them. The CDR3 bases are TGTGCCAGCAGGGAGACGACAGATTCCCTCTTTTACAATGAGCAGTTCTTC. This sequence encodes CASRETTDSLFYNEQFF.

J is TRBJ1-2 and V is TRBV28, with TRBD1 as a possible D gene (5 bases). Trimming stripped 8 bases from V and 5 bases from J, with 12 bases between. The CDR3 is 12 amino acids. Per the germline V gene, CDR1 is MDHEN and CDR2 is SYDVKM. CDR3 DNA: TGTGCCAGCGGCGGGGGTCCTTATGGCTACACCTTC. It encodes CASGGGPYGYTF.

CDR3 residues: CASSVTSGSTGELFF. CDR3 nucleotide sequence: TGTGCCAGCAGCGTGACTAGCGGGAGCACCGGGGAGCTGTTTTTT. The chain couples TRBV9 to TRBJ2-2; TRBD2 agrees at 12 bases. V lost 2 bases and J lost 4; bases outside the gene matches: 0. The germline V gene has CDR1 SGDLS and CDR2 YYNGEE. This CDR3 contains 15 residues.

V usage is TRBV9 and J usage is TRBJ2-1; maybe TRBD1 (6 bases). V lost 6 bases, J lost 5 bases, and 15 bases lay in between. The CDR3 consists of 14 residues. CDR1 SGDLS and CDR2 YYNGEE come from the germline V gene. The CDR3 DNA is TGTGCCAGCATGGGAACGGACAGTGACAATGAGCAGTTCTTC. This sequence encodes CASMGTDSDNEQFF.

The chain couples TRBV14 to TRBJ2-5, with 14 bases that match TRBD2. From germline, CDR1 is SGHDN and CDR2 FVKESK. After removal of 7 bases from V and 4 bases from J, the junction contained 8 bases not matched to a gene. The CDR3 covers 16 residues. The CDR3 reads CASTPGLAGEGETQYF. The CDR3 DNA reads as TGTGCCAGCACCCCGGGACTAGCGGGAGAGGGAGAGACCCAGTACTTC.

The J gene is TRBJ1-2, the V gene TRBV10-3; 8 positions match TRBD1. The germline V gene has CDR1 ENHRY and CDR2 SYGVKD. The CDR3 consists of 13 residues. J was trimmed by 7 bases and V by 10 bases; bases with no gene match: 11. The CDR3 DNA is TGTGCCAACGGACAGGGAGGTCTTGGTGGCTACACCTTC. This encodes CANGQGGLGGYTF.

This chain joins TRBV12-3 or TRBV12-4 and TRBJ2-3; TRBD2 matches at 8 bases. The CDR3 covers 13 residues. V dropped 4 bases and J dropped 5; count of bases not matched to a gene: 2. CDR3 sequence reads: CASSSGGRDTQYF. CDR3 DNA sequence: TGTGCCAGCAGTTCGGGAGGGAGAGATACGCAGTATTTT.

This chain links TRBV27 with TRBJ2-2; TRBD1 aligns across 7 bases. The CDR3 has 16 amino acids. Germline assignment: CDR1 MNHEY and CDR2 SMNVEV (reference sequence). V lost 6 bases to trimming and J lost 2 bases; unmatched junction nucleotides: 9. The CDR3 is CASSRSGTANTGELFF. The CDR3 nucleotides read TGTGCCAGCAGCCGTTCCGGGACAGCTAACACCGGGGAGCTGTTTTTT.

The J gene is TRBJ1-2, the V gene TRBV18; a possible D gene is TRBD1 (5 bases). The CDR3 totals 13 residues. Trimming took off 3 bases at V and 2 bases at J, with 7 bases between the two ends. Germline V gene lookup returns CDR1 KGHSH and CDR2 LQKENI. The chain's CDR3 is CASSPQGNYGYTF. The CDR3 DNA follows: TGTGCCAGCTCACCCCAGGGAAACTATGGCTACACCTTC.

The table lists this clone with a few counts. The rearrangement links TRBV6-2 or TRBV6-3 to TRBJ1-2, with D possibly matching TRBD1 (6 bases). Trimming took 4 bases from V and 3 from J, leaving 12 bases between them. CDR1 and CDR2 from the germline V gene are MNHEY and SVGEGT. The CDR3 has 14 amino acids. The CDR3 is CASSSRGPDYGYTF. The CDR3 bases are TGTGCCAGCAGTTCACGGGGGCCAGACTATGGCTACACCTTC.

The chain has TRBV10-2 and TRBJ2-2; a weak D match, TRBD1 (7 bases). CDR3 length equals 16 residues. Germline CDR1 and CDR2: WSHSY and SAAADI. With 6 bases removed from V and 5 bases from J, the gap between germline ends came to 19 bases. The CDR3 sequence is CASRPQGTGRTGELFF. DNA for the CDR3: TGCGCCAGCAGGCCACAGGGGACTGGAAGGACCGGGGAGCTGTTTTTT.

The rearrangement uses TRBV6-2 or TRBV6-3 and TRBJ2-6; tentative D call: TRBD2 (5 bases). CDR1 and CDR2 (germline): MNHEY, SVGEGT. V was clipped by 2 bases and J by 0 bases, with 11 bases between them. The length of the CDR3 is 17 residues. The CDR3 loop is CASSYPRGYSGANVLTF. Here the CDR3 DNA reads TGTGCCAGCAGTTACCCCCGGGGATACTCTGGGGCCAACGTCCTGACTTTC.

The CDR3 region is CASSEEWGFGEKLFF. The CDR3 DNA is TGTGCCAGCAGTGAAGAGTGGGGCTTTGGTGAAAAACTGTTTTTT. The chain has TRBV2 and TRBJ1-4; tentatively, D is TRBD1 (5 bases). V lost 1 base to trimming and J lost 7 bases, with 13 bases between them. Germline V gives CDR1 SNHLY, CDR2 FYNNEI. The CDR3 extends over 15 amino acids.

CDR3 DNA sequence: TGTGCCAGCCGGGACAGGGAGACGAGTGAAAAACTGTTTTTT. Residues: CASRDRETSEKLFF. V and J are TRBV6-5 and TRBJ1-4; 9 nucleotides agree with TRBD1. The junction had 8 bases not matched to a gene; V was cut back by 8 bases and J by 7 bases. The CDR3 runs 14 residues. CDR1 is MNHEY, CDR2 SVGAGI, per germline.

The rearrangement joins TRBV5-1 to TRBJ1-3; no firm D call. Germline V gene sequence: CDR1 SGHRS, CDR2 YFSETQ. V lost 3 bases to trimming and J lost 1 base, with 14 bases between them. This CDR3 is 16 amino acids long. The CDR3 protein is CASSYSATDSGNTIYF. The CDR3 bases are TGCGCCAGCAGCTACAGTGCGACGGATTCTGGAAACACCATATATTTT.

This clone was seen only a few times. This chain connects TRBV7-9 to TRBJ1-2, with no clear D. The germline V and J ends were trimmed by 1 base and 8 bases, with 14 bases remaining between them. The CDR3 runs to 14 residues. Per germline, CDR1 SEHNR and CDR2 FQNEAQ (reference sequence). This chain's CDR3 is CASSLEKGFGGYTF. CDR3 in DNA: TGTGCCAGCAGCTTAGAAAAGGGCTTCGGGGGCTACACCTTC.

The chain carries TRBV7-8 and TRBJ1-5; 7 bases match TRBD1. Germline values: CDR1 SGHVS, CDR2 FQNEAQ. CDR3 size: 15 residues. V trimming: 1 base; J trimming: 5 bases; junction bases outside the gene matches: 5. CDR3 sequence: CASSLGDRAYQPQHF. The CDR3 region has the DNA TGTGCCAGCAGCTTAGGAGACAGGGCATATCAGCCCCAGCATTTT.

This chain joins TRBV29-1 and TRBJ2-1; TRBD2 matches 8 bases. CDR1 is SQVTM and CDR2 is ANQGSEA in the germline V gene. This CDR3 is 15 amino acids long. V was clipped by 4 bases and J by 6 bases; unmatched bases: 11. CDR3 loop: CSVGRGTSFGNEQFF. The CDR3 region has the DNA TGCAGCGTTGGCCGCGGGACTAGTTTTGGCAATGAGCAGTTCTTC.

CDR3 protein: CASSQEGQGWEKLFF. CDR3 nucleotide sequence: TGCGCCAGCAGCCAAGAAGGACAGGGGTGGGAAAAACTGTTTTTT. The J gene is TRBJ1-4, the V gene TRBV4-1; 9 bases fit TRBD1. Germline V gene sequence: CDR1 MGHRA, CDR2 YSYEKL. The J segment lost 8 bases and the V segment lost 0 bases, leaving 4 bases of the junction unmatched. This CDR3 is built from 15 residues.

In DNA form, the CDR3 reads TGTGCCAGCAGTTACGGACGGAATAACTACGAGCAGTACTTC. This translates into CASSYGRNNYEQYF. The rearrangement links TRBV6-5 to TRBJ2-7; D ambiguous. CDR1 and CDR2 (germline): MNHEY, SVGAGI. V lost 2 bases and J 3 bases, leaving 11 bases between the germline ends. CDR3 length: 14 residues.

The chain couples TRBV19 to TRBJ1-2, with D uncertain. The CDR3 has 13 residues. V lost 9 bases and J lost 6, with 17 bases in between. Looked up from germline, CDR1 is LNHDA and CDR2 is SQIVND (reference sequence). Written as DNA, the CDR3 is TGTGCCAGCTTCTCTGGAGGGCCGGATGGCTACACCTTC. This codes for CASFSGGPDGYTF. The variable domain in full, completed from reference TRBV19 and TRBJ1-2, reads DGGITQSPKYLFRKEGQNVTLSCEQNLNHDAMYWYRQDPGQGLRLIYYSQIVNDFQKGDIAEGYSVSREKKESFPLTVTSAQKNPTAFYLCASFSGGPDGYTFGSGTRLTVV.

J is TRBJ1-5 and V is TRBV6-5; D unresolved. This CDR3 contains 13 residues. The V gene lost 4 bases and the J gene lost 3 bases, with 7 bases spanning the gap. Germline CDR1 and CDR2: MNHEY and SVGAGI. CDR3 DNA sequence: TGTGCCAGCAGTTCAGAGCACAATCAGCCCCAGCATTTT. Translation gives CASSSEHNQPQHF.

The rearrangement uses TRBV24-1 and TRBJ2-5; weak D call: TRBD2 (7 bases). Germline values: CDR1 KGHDR, CDR2 SFDVKD. The CDR3 has 15 residues. V lost 2 bases to trimming and J lost 5 bases, with 14 bases between them. The DNA of the CDR3 is TGTGCCACCAGTGATTCGGCGGGGGCGGGGGAGACCCAGTACTTC. It encodes CATSDSAGAGETQYF.

This chain joins TRBV4-2 and TRBJ2-3; maybe TRBD2 (6 bases). V shed 0 bases and J shed 6 bases, with 10 bases lying between them. CDR1 and CDR2 from the germline V gene are LGHNA and YNFKEQ. This CDR3 region has 14 residues. For the CDR3, the DNA is TGTGCCAGCAGCCAAGAGGAGGGGCTGGATACGCAGTATTTT. Protein: CASSQEEGLDTQYF.

This clone came up a few times. This sequence joins TRBV19 and TRBJ2-7; 8 bases align to TRBD1. J was trimmed by 3 bases and V by 8 bases; bases with no gene match: 6. This CDR3 is built from 13 residues. In germline, CDR1 is LNHDA, CDR2 SQIVND (reference sequence). DNA of the CDR3: TGTGCCAGTGCGACAGGGGATATCTACGAGCAGTACTTC. Its translation: CASATGDIYEQYF.

The chain recombines TRBV7-2 with TRBJ2-7; 9 bases fit TRBD2. CDR1 is SGHTA, CDR2 FQGNSA, per germline. CDR3 length: 15 amino acids. J gave up 3 bases and V 5 bases, and 8 bases lay outside the gene matches. CDR3 protein: CASSTIAGAGYEQYF. CDR3 bases: TGTGCCAGCAGCACAATAGCGGGGGCCGGCTACGAGCAGTACTTC.

This sequence joins TRBV30 and TRBJ1-1; 7 nucleotides align to TRBD1. V shed 4 bases and J 5 bases; nucleotides not matched to a gene: 4. CDR1 is GTSNPN and CDR2 is SVGIG in the germline V gene (reference sequence). The length of the CDR3 is 12 residues. CDR3 region: CAWKQGWTEAFF. CDR3 in DNA: TGTGCCTGGAAACAGGGGTGGACTGAAGCTTTCTTT.

The CDR3 DNA reads as TGCGCCAGCAGCTCCGGGACAGGGGTAGGAGATACGCAGTATTTT. Residues: CASSSGTGVGDTQYF. This chain links TRBV5-1 with TRBJ2-3; 10 bases map to TRBD1. CDR3 length: 15 residues. Germline values: CDR1 SGHRS, CDR2 YFSETQ. The J segment lost 5 bases and the V segment lost 3 bases, leaving 6 bases of the junction unmatched.